The TCR beta chain under discussion was sequenced for a study of OX40 agonist ivuxolimab in advanced cancers. Overall study: Treatment of patients was with ivuxolimab, an agonistic anti-OX40 (CD134) antibody. Mean age approximately 66 years, range roughly 23 to 79; approximately 80% male. Dose-escalation cases comprised hepatocellular carcinoma, melanoma, renal cell or head and neck cancer.

Overall study results and limits: At doses 0.1 to 3.0 mg/kg, CD4+ and CD8+ clones expanded.

Germline values: CDR1 SGHRS, CDR2 YFSETQ. V was trimmed by 0 bases and J by 1 base, leaving 5 bases between them. The CDR3 is 14 amino acids. The count of this clone is one. The target antigen is unknown. Libraries were prepared by immunoSEQ multiplex PCR; TCRdb keeps only in-frame clonotypes and omits some of them. The data hold 65,000 to 90,000 clones, with about nine tenths observed a single time. The material was CD4+ or CD8+ T cells sorted from blood, obtained in a trial of the OX40 agonist ivuxolimab. The chain links TRBV5-1 to TRBJ1-3; the D is unclear. The sequence was obtained from an adult with an advanced solid tumor such as melanoma, head and neck, liver or kidney cancer. In nucleotides, the CDR3 is TGCGCCAGCAGCTTGGCAGGTTCTGGAAACACCATATATTTT. Its protein is CASSLAGSGNTIYF.